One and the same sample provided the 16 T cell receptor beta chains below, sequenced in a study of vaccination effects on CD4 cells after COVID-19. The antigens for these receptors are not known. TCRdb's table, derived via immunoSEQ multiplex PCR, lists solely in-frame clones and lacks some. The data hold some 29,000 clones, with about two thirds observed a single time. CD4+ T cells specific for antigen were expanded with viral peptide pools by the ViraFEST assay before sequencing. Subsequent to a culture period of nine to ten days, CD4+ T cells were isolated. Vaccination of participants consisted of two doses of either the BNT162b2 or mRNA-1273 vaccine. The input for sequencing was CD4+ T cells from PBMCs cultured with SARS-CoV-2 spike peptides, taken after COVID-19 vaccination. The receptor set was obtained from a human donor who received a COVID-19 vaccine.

The CDR3 loop is CASGTTGGETDTQYF. The DNA for the CDR3 is TGTGCTAGTGGTACAACAGGGGGCGAGACAGATACGCAGTATTTT. The chain has TRBV12-5 and TRBJ2-3; 9 bases align to TRBD1. The CDR3 is 15 residues long. Germline values: CDR1 LGHNT, CDR2 FRNRAP. J gave up 3 bases and V 5 bases, and 6 bases lay outside the gene matches.

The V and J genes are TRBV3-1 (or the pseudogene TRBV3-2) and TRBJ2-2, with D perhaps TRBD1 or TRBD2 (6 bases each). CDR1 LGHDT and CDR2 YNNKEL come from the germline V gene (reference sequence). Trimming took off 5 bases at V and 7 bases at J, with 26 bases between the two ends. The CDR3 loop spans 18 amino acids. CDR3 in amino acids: CASSVRLSGAERHGELFF. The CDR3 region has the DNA TGTGCCAGCAGCGTACGACTCTCGGGGGCGGAAAGACACGGGGAGCTGTTTTTT.

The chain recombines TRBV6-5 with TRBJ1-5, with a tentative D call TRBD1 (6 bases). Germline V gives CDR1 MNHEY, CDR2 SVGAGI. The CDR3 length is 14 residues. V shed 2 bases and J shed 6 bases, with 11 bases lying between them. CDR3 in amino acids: CASSYTGTRQPQHF. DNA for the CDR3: TGTGCCAGCAGTTACACAGGGACCCGTCAGCCCCAGCATTTT.

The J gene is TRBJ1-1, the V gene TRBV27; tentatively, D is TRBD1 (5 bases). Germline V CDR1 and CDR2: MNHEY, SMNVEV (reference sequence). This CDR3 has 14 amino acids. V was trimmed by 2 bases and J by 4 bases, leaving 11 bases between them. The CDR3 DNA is TGTGCCAGCAGTTTAAGGTATGACAGCACTGAAGCTTTCTTT. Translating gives CASSLRYDSTEAFF.

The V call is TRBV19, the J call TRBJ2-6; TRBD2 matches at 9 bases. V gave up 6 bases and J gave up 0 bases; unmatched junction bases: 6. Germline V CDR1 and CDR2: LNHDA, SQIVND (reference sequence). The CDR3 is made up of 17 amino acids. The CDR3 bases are TGTGCCAGTAGCCGGACTAGCGAAAGCTCTGGGGCCAACGTCCTGACTTTC. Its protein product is CASSRTSESSGANVLTF.

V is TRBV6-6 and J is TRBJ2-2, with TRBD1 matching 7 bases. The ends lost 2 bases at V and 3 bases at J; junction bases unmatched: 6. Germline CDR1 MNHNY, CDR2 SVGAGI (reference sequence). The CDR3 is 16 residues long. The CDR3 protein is CASSYGGRGYTGELFF. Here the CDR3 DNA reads TGTGCCAGCAGTTACGGGGGCAGGGGGTACACCGGGGAGCTGTTTTTT.

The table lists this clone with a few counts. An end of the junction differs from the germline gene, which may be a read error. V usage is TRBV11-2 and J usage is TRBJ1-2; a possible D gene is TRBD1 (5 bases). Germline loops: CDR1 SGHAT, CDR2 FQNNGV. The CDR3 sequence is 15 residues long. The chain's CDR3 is CASTLGGAGNYGYTF. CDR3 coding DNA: TGTGCCAGCACCTTAGGAGGGGCAGGCAACTATGGCTACACCTTC.

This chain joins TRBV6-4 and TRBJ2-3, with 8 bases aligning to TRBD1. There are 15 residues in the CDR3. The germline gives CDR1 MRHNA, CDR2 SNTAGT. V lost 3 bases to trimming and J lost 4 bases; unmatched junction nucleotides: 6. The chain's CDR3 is CASSEFGTGPDTQYF. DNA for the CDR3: TGTGCCAGCAGTGAATTCGGGACAGGCCCAGATACGCAGTATTTT.

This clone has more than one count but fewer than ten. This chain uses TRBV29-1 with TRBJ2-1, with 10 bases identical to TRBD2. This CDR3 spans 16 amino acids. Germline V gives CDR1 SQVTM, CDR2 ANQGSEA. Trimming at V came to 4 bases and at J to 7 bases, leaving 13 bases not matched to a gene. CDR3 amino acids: CSVGAASGGTGNEQFF. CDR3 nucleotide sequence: TGCAGCGTTGGGGCGGCTAGCGGGGGTACGGGGAATGAGCAGTTCTTC.

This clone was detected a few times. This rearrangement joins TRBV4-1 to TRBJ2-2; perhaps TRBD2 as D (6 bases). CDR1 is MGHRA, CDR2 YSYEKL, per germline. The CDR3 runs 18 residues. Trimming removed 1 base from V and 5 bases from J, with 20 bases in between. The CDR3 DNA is TGCGCCAGCAGCCAAGCGGGACTGATAGGGGTCGGAACCGGGGAGCTGTTTTTT. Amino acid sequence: CASSQAGLIGVGTGELFF.

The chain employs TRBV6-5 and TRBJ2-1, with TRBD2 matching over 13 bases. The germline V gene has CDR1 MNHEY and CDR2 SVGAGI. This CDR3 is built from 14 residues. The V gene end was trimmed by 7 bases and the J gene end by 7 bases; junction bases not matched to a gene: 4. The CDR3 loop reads CASKVLAGGNEQFF. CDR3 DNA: TGTGCCAGCAAAGTACTAGCGGGAGGGAATGAGCAGTTCTTC.

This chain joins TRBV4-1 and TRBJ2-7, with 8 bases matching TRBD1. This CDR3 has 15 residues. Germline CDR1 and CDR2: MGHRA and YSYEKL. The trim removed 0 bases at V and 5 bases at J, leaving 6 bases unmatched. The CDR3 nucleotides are TGCGCCAGCAGCCAAGACCGGACAGGGCCCAACGAGCAGTACTTC. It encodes CASSQDRTGPNEQYF.

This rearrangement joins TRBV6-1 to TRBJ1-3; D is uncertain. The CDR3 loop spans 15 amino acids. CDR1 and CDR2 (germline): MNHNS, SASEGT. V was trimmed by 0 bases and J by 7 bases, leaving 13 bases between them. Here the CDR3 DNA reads TGTGCCAGCAGTGAAGCCTCCCGAGGAGGGAACACCATATATTTT. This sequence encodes CASSEASRGGNTIYF.

CDR3 residues: CASSYGGGNQPQHF. In DNA form, the CDR3 reads TGTGCCAGCAGTTACGGAGGAGGCAATCAGCCCCAGCATTTT. V and J are TRBV6-2 or TRBV6-3 and TRBJ1-5; the D is unclear. The V end was cut by 2 bases, the J end by 2 bases, with 7 bases between. From germline, CDR1 is MNHEY and CDR2 SVGEGT. This CDR3 is 14 amino acids long.

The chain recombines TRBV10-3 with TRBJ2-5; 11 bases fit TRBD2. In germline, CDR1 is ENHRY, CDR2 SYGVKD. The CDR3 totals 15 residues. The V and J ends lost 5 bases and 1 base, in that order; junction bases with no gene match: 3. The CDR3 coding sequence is TGTGCCATCAGTTCAGGACTAGCGGGCCAAGAGACCCAGTACTTC. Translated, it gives CAISSGLAGQETQYF.

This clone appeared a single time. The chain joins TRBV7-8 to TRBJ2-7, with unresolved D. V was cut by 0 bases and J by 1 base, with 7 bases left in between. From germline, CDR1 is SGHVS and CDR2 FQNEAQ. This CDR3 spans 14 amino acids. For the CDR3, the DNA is TGTGCCAGCAGCTTAGCGGTACCTTCCTACGAGCAGTACTTC. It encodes CASSLAVPSYEQYF.